Listed here are 2 T cell receptor beta chains from one sample, sequenced in a study of Graves' ophthalmopathy and Graves' hyperthyroidism. RNA transcripts were the template, and TCR beta CDR3 regions were amplified from them. Second-round multiplex PCR came after first-round RT-PCR with HTBI primers. TCRdb passed the multiplex PCR reads through MiXCR, listing each CDR3 protein once. There are 500,000 to 700,000 distinct CDR3 sequences in the sample; about a fifth occur only once, and roughly 6.9% lies in the top ten. The sequenced sample was peripheral blood. The source of these receptors is a woman aged 18-29 years with stable Graves' hyperthyroidism. Some clones in this sample may be carry-over from other donors' samples.

Ten or more counts support this clonotype. The J gene is TRBJ2-7, the V gene TRBV6-2 or TRBV6-3; TRBD2 matches 13 bases. The J segment lost 9 bases and the V segment lost 4 bases, leaving 9 bases of the junction unmatched. CDR1 MNHEY and CDR2 SVGEGT come from the germline V gene. The CDR3 totals 15 residues. CDR3 in amino acids: CASSWGLAGIAVQYF. In DNA, the CDR3 is TGTGCCAGCAGTTGGGGACTAGCGGGGATTGCGGTGCAGTACTTC.

This clonotype was picked up one time. The chain recombines TRBV12-3 or TRBV12-4 with TRBJ1-1; the D gene is possibly TRBD1 (6 bases). CDR3 size: 16 residues. V lost 3 bases to trimming and J lost 1 base, with 15 bases between them. The CDR3 is CASSFGSGGANTEAFF. The CDR3 DNA follows: TGTGCCAGCAGTTTCGGGTCGGGGGGCGCGAACACTGAAGCTTTCTTT.